The 22 T cell receptor beta chains presented below share a single source sample, sequenced in a study of blood T cell repertoires in COVID-19. Sequencing used immunoSEQ multiplex PCR; TCRdb keeps in-frame clones, though not all of them. The sample contains 200,000 or so clones, around 85% of which appear only once. The sequenced sample consisted of peripheral blood. The receptors shown here come from a man between 65 and 85 years old with active or convalescent COVID-19.

This chain connects TRBV30 to TRBJ2-1, with 14 bases lining up with TRBD2. The V gene end was trimmed by 0 bases and the J gene end by 6 bases; junction bases not matched to a gene: 4. CDR3 size: 16 residues. Germline CDR1 GTSNPN, CDR2 SVGIG (reference sequence). As DNA, the CDR3 is TGTGCCTGGAGTGTACTCGGGACTAGCGGGAGCAATGAGCAGTTCTTC. This translates into CAWSVLGTSGSNEQFF.

The chain uses TRBV18 and TRBJ1-1; 12 bases fit TRBD1. CDR3 length: 14 amino acids. V was clipped by 5 bases and J by 4 bases; unmatched bases: 2. Per germline, CDR1 KGHSH and CDR2 LQKENI. The CDR3 region is CASSKGQGATEAFF. Here the CDR3 DNA reads TGTGCCAGCTCAAAGGGACAGGGGGCCACTGAAGCTTTCTTT.

This chain joins TRBV7-2 and TRBJ2-3, with TRBD2 identical over 10 bases. J lost 2 bases, V lost 3 bases, and 5 bases had no gene match. CDR1 and CDR2 (germline): SGHTA, FQGNSA. There are 16 residues in the CDR3. Written as DNA, the CDR3 is TGTGCCAGCAGCTTTGTACTAGCGGGGTACACAGATACGCAGTATTTT. This encodes CASSFVLAGYTDTQYF.

This chain links TRBV7-9 with TRBJ2-1; the match to TRBD2 covers 9 bases. V was pared by 5 bases and J by 6 bases, with 8 bases of the junction left unmatched. This CDR3 has 15 amino acids. The germline V gene has CDR1 SEHNR and CDR2 FQNEAQ (reference sequence). The CDR3 DNA follows: TGTGCCAGCAGCCAGGGCGCGGGGGGGCTCAATGAGCAGTTCTTC. Its translation is CASSQGAGGLNEQFF.

The chain joins TRBV30 to TRBJ2-7; the D gene is possibly TRBD1 (6 bases). Germline V lookup: CDR1 GTSNPN, CDR2 SVGIG (reference sequence). The length of the CDR3 is 12 residues. Trimming took off 0 bases at V and 6 bases at J, with 9 bases between the two ends. DNA of the CDR3: TGTGCCTGGAGTGTACAGGGTAGCGAGCAGTACTTC. Protein: CAWSVQGSEQYF.

This chain connects TRBV6-2 or TRBV6-3 to TRBJ1-5; 7 bases agree with TRBD1. Germline CDR1 is MNHEY and CDR2 is SVGEGT. The V and J ends lost 5 bases and 7 bases, in that order; junction bases with no gene match: 11. This CDR3 contains 15 residues. CDR3 sequence reads: CASSQGQVYLQPQHF. The CDR3 nucleotides read TGTGCCAGCAGTCAAGGACAGGTTTATTTGCAGCCCCAGCATTTT.

V is TRBV18 and J is TRBJ1-3; maybe TRBD1 (6 bases). This CDR3 has 15 residues. CDR1 is KGHSH and CDR2 is LQKENI in the germline V gene. The V and J ends lost 4 bases and 4 bases respectively, with 14 bases between them. The DNA of the CDR3 is TGTGCCAGCTCACGGGTCACAGGGCGAGGAAACACCATATATTTT. This sequence encodes CASSRVTGRGNTIYF.

The chain joins TRBV28 to TRBJ2-7, with 8 nucleotides matching TRBD2. Germline V gene sequence: CDR1 MDHEN, CDR2 SYDVKM. CDR3 length equals 14 residues. V lost 6 bases, J lost 1 base, and 5 bases stayed unmatched. The CDR3 loop reads CASRASGSSYEQYF. CDR3 sequence (DNA): TGTGCCAGCAGGGCCAGCGGGAGTTCCTACGAGCAGTACTTC.

In its sample, this clone was seen once. The chain uses TRBV28 and TRBJ2-1, with TRBD2 identical over 7 bases. The V and J ends lost 6 bases and 4 bases, in that order; junction bases with no gene match: 6. Germline V gives CDR1 MDHEN, CDR2 SYDVKM. The CDR3 contains 14 residues. As DNA, the CDR3 is TGTGCCAGCAGCCCCCCCGGGAGGTACAATGAGCAGTTCTTC. Amino acids: CASSPPGRYNEQFF.

V gene TRBV18 combines with J gene TRBJ1-2; TRBD1 is a possible D gene (5 bases). This CDR3 is built from 13 residues. Trimming shortened V by 6 bases and J by 6 bases, and 14 bases separated the two germline ends. Germline loops: CDR1 KGHSH, CDR2 LQKENI. In DNA form, the CDR3 reads TGTGCCAGCTCGCCCAACGACAGCAATGGCTACACCTTC. Its protein product is CASSPNDSNGYTF. Together with reference TRBV18 and TRBJ1-2, the CDR3 gives the full variable domain: NAGVMQNPRHLVRRRGQEARLRCSPMKGHSHVYWYRQLPEEGLKFMVYLQKENIIDESGMPKERFSAEFPKEGPSILRIQQVVRGDSAAYFCASSPNDSNGYTFGSGTRLTVV.

This rearrangement joins TRBV5-5 to TRBJ2-5, with D unresolved. V lost 1 base, J lost 4 bases, and 8 bases lay in between. This CDR3 spans 13 amino acids. Germline CDR1 is SGHKS and CDR2 is YYEKEE (reference sequence). The CDR3, as DNA: TGTGCCAGCAGCTTGCACATCTCAGAGACCCAGTACTTC. Translation gives CASSLHISETQYF.

The rearrangement uses TRBV2 and TRBJ1-4, with D unresolved. V lost 8 bases and J 4 bases, leaving 14 bases between the germline ends. CDR1 and CDR2 (germline): SNHLY, FYNNEI. The CDR3 spans 14 residues. CDR3 amino acids: CASRPDSDNEKLFF. CDR3 DNA sequence: TGTGCCAGCCGGCCAGACTCTGATAATGAAAAACTGTTTTTT.

This chain connects TRBV15 to TRBJ2-5, with 7 bases matching TRBD2. CDR1 LNHNV and CDR2 YYDKDF come from the germline V gene (reference sequence). Trimming at V came to 1 base and at J to 4 bases, leaving 3 bases not matched to a gene. The CDR3 runs to 14 residues. The CDR3 bases are TGTGCCACCAGCAGAGTGGGCGGGGGAGAGACCCAGTACTTC. This codes for CATSRVGGGETQYF.

V usage is TRBV9 and J usage is TRBJ2-1; 14 nucleotides match TRBD2. The CDR3 length is 22 residues. From germline, CDR1 is SGDLS and CDR2 YYNGEE. V shed 1 base and J 0 bases; nucleotides not matched to a gene: 15. CDR3 sequence: CASSVTHGRTSGGSSSYNEQFF. CDR3 coding DNA: TGTGCCAGCAGCGTAACCCACGGTAGGACTAGCGGGGGGAGCAGCTCCTACAATGAGCAGTTCTTC.

This chain joins TRBV15 and TRBJ1-6; D is ambiguous. This CDR3 has 14 amino acids. Germline CDR1 is LNHNV and CDR2 is YYDKDF (reference sequence). Deletions cut 1 base from V and 9 bases from J, with 10 bases between. DNA of the CDR3: TGTGCCACCAGCAGAGTCGGGATAGGTTCACCCCTCCACTTT. Amino acid sequence: CATSRVGIGSPLHF.

Only one count was recorded for this clone. The chain carries TRBV11-2 and TRBJ2-2; 10 bases are a match to TRBD2. J was trimmed by 6 bases and V by 6 bases; bases with no gene match: 7. This CDR3 region has 15 residues. Germline V gene data show CDR1 as SGHAT and CDR2 as FQNNGV. CDR3 sequence: CASRRSGGAAGELFF. The CDR3 bases are TGTGCCAGCAGGCGGAGCGGGGGGGCCGCCGGGGAGCTGTTTTTT. The variable domain in full, completed from reference TRBV11-2 and TRBJ2-2, reads EAGVAQSPRYKIIEKRQSVAFWCNPISGHATLYWYQQILGQGPKLLIQFQNNGVVDDSQLPKDRFSAERLKGVDSTLKIQPAKLEDSAVYLCASRRSGGAAGELFFGEGSRLTVL.

The chain is built from TRBV5-1 and TRBJ2-7; 9 bases fit TRBD2. V lost 4 bases, J lost 1 base, and 15 bases stayed unmatched. In germline, CDR1 is SGHRS, CDR2 YFSETQ. CDR3 length: 18 residues. The chain's CDR3 is CASSQKSGGRTLSYEQYF. The CDR3 DNA sequence: TGCGCCAGCAGCCAAAAAAGCGGGGGGCGAACCTTATCCTACGAGCAGTACTTC.

The chain carries TRBV7-9 and TRBJ1-4; the match to TRBD1 covers 7 bases. This CDR3 comprises 14 residues. From germline, CDR1 is SEHNR and CDR2 FQNEAQ (reference sequence). Losses at the gene ends were 5 bases for V and 3 bases for J; bases not matched to a gene: 3. The CDR3 loop reads CASSPGTANEKLFF. The CDR3 region has the DNA TGTGCCAGCAGCCCCGGGACAGCTAATGAAAAACTGTTTTTT.

The gene calls are TRBV18 and TRBJ2-3; 10 bases align to TRBD2. V lost 2 bases and J lost 4; bases outside the gene matches: 9. CDR1 is KGHSH and CDR2 is LQKENI in the germline V gene. The CDR3 is 17 amino acids. For the CDR3, the DNA is TGTGCCAGCTCACCAGCGGTGGCTAGCGGGGGACCAGATACGCAGTATTTT. This sequence encodes CASSPAVASGGPDTQYF.

The rearrangement links TRBV7-2 to TRBJ2-7, with TRBD2 matching over 9 bases. The CDR3 has 15 amino acids. Germline V lookup: CDR1 SGHTA, CDR2 FQGNSA. V lost 2 bases to trimming and J lost 3 bases; unmatched junction nucleotides: 5. CDR3 region: CASSLFSSGDYEQYF. The CDR3 DNA reads TGTGCCAGCAGCTTATTCTCTAGCGGGGACTACGAGCAGTACTTC.

The V and J genes are TRBV3-1 (or the pseudogene TRBV3-2) and TRBJ2-7, with 7 bases fitting TRBD1. Germline CDR1 reads LGHDT; CDR2 reads YNNKEL (reference sequence). With 8 bases clipped from V and 7 bases from J, the junction kept 8 bases outside the gene matches. CDR3 length: 12 residues. CDR3 residues: CASGTDLKEQYF. The DNA for the CDR3 is TGTGCCAGCGGGACAGACCTTAAGGAGCAGTACTTC.

The chain employs TRBV5-8 and TRBJ2-3, with no clear D. The germline gives CDR1 SGHTS, CDR2 YDEGEE. Trimming pared 5 bases from V and 0 bases from J, leaving 10 bases between. This CDR3 contains 14 residues. The CDR3 sequence is CASSLRTSTDTQYF. CDR3 DNA sequence: TGTGCCAGCAGTCTGAGAACTAGCACAGATACGCAGTATTTT.